The rows below give T cell receptor beta chains drawn from one sample of a study of identifying expanded T cells in peripheral blood. The protocol was immunoSEQ multiplex PCR, while the TCRdb copy is restricted to in-frame clones and leaves out a portion. The top ten clones hold 3% to 4% of a sample with some 75,000 clones, almost 90% of them seen once. The sequencing sample was made of blood. These receptors originate from a person between 18 and 69 years old in good health. CDR3s include the opening cysteine and the closing phenylalanine or tryptophan. D genes are given only for firm matches. The size entry is marked missing in some rows and otherwise reads once, few, many or a size class.

j_call,v_call,clone_size,d_call,cdr3_aa,cdr3_nt
TRBJ2-4,TRBV27,once,NA,CASSLGHIQYF,TGTGCCAGCAGTTTAGGACACATTCAGTACTTC
TRBJ1-1,TRBV6-1,NA,TRBD1,CASSEPDRGRMAFF,TGTGCCAGCAGTGAACCGGACAGGGGGCGGATGGCTTTCTTT
TRBJ2-7,TRBV6-5,NA,NA,CASSYSGGPWDEQYF,TGTGCCAGCAGTTACTCGGGCGGGCCGTGGGACGAGCAGTACTTC
TRBJ2-2,TRBV7-6,NA,NA,CASSLSGTGELFF,TGTGCCAGCAGCTTATCGGGGACCGGGGAGCTGTTTTTT
TRBJ2-7,TRBV11-2,NA,TRBD2,CASRSSGLNYEQYF,TGTGCCAGCCGATCTAGCGGCTTAAACTACGAGCAGTACTTC
TRBJ1-1,TRBV7-8,NA,TRBD1,CASSPTRTGTTMNTEAFF,TGTGCCAGCAGCCCGACCAGGACAGGGACGACTATGAACACTGAAGCTTTCTTT
TRBJ2-3,TRBV5-6,NA,TRBD2,CASSYRLAGYIDTQYF,TGTGCCAGCAGCTATAGACTAGCGGGTTATATAGATACGCAGTATTTT
TRBJ1-1,TRBV5-6,NA,TRBD1,CASSGQGMSQAFF,TGTGCCAGCAGCGGACAGGGAATGAGCCAAGCTTTCTTT
TRBJ2-1,TRBV7-2,NA,TRBD1,CASRGRDRENNEQFF,TGTGCCAGCAGGGGGCGGGACAGGGAAAACAATGAGCAGTTCTTC
TRBJ2-5,TRBV6-5,NA,NA,CASSRRSRGETQYF,TGTGCCAGCAGTCGACGGTCAAGGGGCGAGACCCAGTACTTC
TRBJ1-6,TRBV11-2,NA,NA,CASSSGGRSGIHNSLLHF,TGTGCCAGCAGCTCAGGAGGCAGATCAGGGATCCATAATTCACTCCTCCACTTT
TRBJ1-5,TRBV11-2,once,NA,CASSLAGSNQPQHF,TGTGCCAGCAGCTTAGCCGGGAGCAATCAGCCCCAGCATTTT
TRBJ1-4,TRBV28,NA,TRBD1,CASSSALGQGEKLFF,TGTGCCAGCAGCAGCGCTCTGGGACAGGGGGAAAAACTGTTTTTT
TRBJ2-1,TRBV5-1,NA,TRBD2,CASSFVAGGYNEQFF,TGCGCCAGCAGCTTCGTGGCGGGGGGGTACAATGAGCAGTTCTTC
TRBJ1-5,TRBV7-2,NA,NA,CASSRDGNQPQHF,TGTGCCAGCAGCCGGGACGGCAATCAGCCCCAGCATTTT
TRBJ2-7,TRBV4-3,NA,NA,CASSQERFTSSMAYEQYF,TGCGCCAGCAGCCAAGAGAGGTTTACTAGCTCGATGGCCTACGAGCAGTACTTC
TRBJ2-1,TRBV7-9,NA,NA,CASALGAAPYNEQFF,TGTGCCAGTGCCCTAGGAGCGGCCCCCTACAATGAGCAGTTCTTC
TRBJ1-1,TRBV5-4,NA,NA,CASSLRGDTEAFF,TGTGCCAGCAGCCTGAGGGGGGACACTGAAGCTTTCTTT
TRBJ1-1,TRBV9,NA,NA,CASSVAAANTEAFF,TGTGCCAGCAGCGTAGCCGCCGCGAACACTGAAGCTTTCTTT
TRBJ2-2,TRBV7-3,once,TRBD2,CASSSRTSSELFF,TGTGCCAGCAGCTCCCGGACTAGTTCGGAGCTGTTTTTT
TRBJ2-3,TRBV18,NA,NA,CASSPSVADTQYF,TGTGCCAGCTCACCTTCGGTCGCAGATACGCAGTATTTT
TRBJ1-1,TRBV5-1,NA,TRBD1,CASSSTGGPRNTEAFF,TGCGCCAGCAGCTCCACAGGGGGCCCACGGAACACTGAAGCTTTCTTT
TRBJ2-7,TRBV29-1,NA,NA,CSAEQIFSYEQYF,TGCAGCGCGGAACAGATATTCTCCTACGAGCAGTACTTC
TRBJ2-7,TRBV10-1,NA,NA,CASRAPSACRGYEQYF,TGCGCCAGCAGGGCCCCTAGCGCTTGTCGGGGCTACGAGCAGTACTTC
TRBJ1-2,TRBV9,NA,TRBD1,CASSSQVRGTVYGYTF,TGTGCCAGCAGCTCCCAGGTCAGGGGGACCGTCTATGGCTACACCTTC
TRBJ2-1,TRBV9,NA,TRBD2,CASSASGGADEQFF,TGTGCCAGCAGCGCTAGCGGGGGGGCCGATGAGCAGTTCTTC
TRBJ1-2,TRBV2,NA,TRBD1,CASSEGDREWPGYTF,TGTGCCAGCAGTGAGGGGGACAGGGAGTGGCCTGGCTACACCTTC
TRBJ1-1,TRBV21-1,once,NA,CASPDRGAFF,TGTGCCAGCCCGGACAGGGGAGCTTTCTTT
TRBJ2-7,TRBV10-1,NA,NA,CASSESPGEQYF,TGCGCCAGCAGTGAGTCCCCGGGAGAGCAGTACTTC
TRBJ2-7,TRBV27,NA,NA,CASSFGVSREQYF,TGTGCCAGCAGTTTTGGCGTTTCTAGGGAGCAGTACTTC
TRBJ2-7,TRBV18,NA,NA,CASSPLVPGSEQYF,TGTGCCAGCTCACCACTTGTTCCAGGAAGCGAGCAGTACTTC
TRBJ2-7,TRBV11-2,NA,TRBD2,CASSFTGTSGGAVDEQYF,TGTGCCAGCAGCTTCACCGGGACTAGCGGGGGGGCCGTCGACGAGCAGTACTTC
TRBJ2-1,TRBV28,NA,NA,CASSLHGNNEQFF,TGTGCCAGCAGTTTACATGGGAACAATGAGCAGTTCTTC
TRBJ2-7,TRBV6-9,NA,TRBD1,CASSQQGKQYF,TGTGCCAGCAGTCAACAGGGGAAGCAGTACTTC
TRBJ2-3,TRBV27,NA,NA,CASSLMGLDTQYF,TGTGCCAGCAGTTTAATGGGGTTGGATACGCAGTATTTT
TRBJ2-7,TRBV7-2,NA,NA,CASSLSGQGWYEQYF,TGTGCCAGCAGCTTATCAGGGCAGGGGTGGTACGAGCAGTACTTC
TRBJ2-7,TRBV9,NA,TRBD2,CASSPSGSVDEQYF,TGTGCCAGCAGCCCAAGCGGGAGTGTCGACGAGCAGTACTTC
TRBJ2-2,TRBV5-1,NA,TRBD2,CASSLGLAETGELFF,TGCGCCAGCAGCTTGGGACTAGCGGAGACCGGGGAGCTGTTTTTT
TRBJ2-7,TRBV11-2,NA,TRBD2,CASRTTLAGVYEQYF,TGTGCCAGCAGAACGACGCTAGCGGGAGTATACGAGCAGTACTTC
TRBJ2-7,TRBV2,NA,TRBD2,CASSVSGDFYEQYF,TGTGCCAGCAGTGTGAGCGGGGACTTCTACGAGCAGTACTTC
TRBJ1-1,TRBV6-5,NA,NA,CASSYKRGTGAEAFF,TGTGCCAGCAGTTACAAACGGGGGACTGGGGCTGAAGCTTTCTTT
TRBJ2-2,TRBV6-5,NA,NA,CATSNRGGTGELFF,TGTGCCACCTCTAACAGGGGAGGCACCGGGGAGCTGTTTTTT